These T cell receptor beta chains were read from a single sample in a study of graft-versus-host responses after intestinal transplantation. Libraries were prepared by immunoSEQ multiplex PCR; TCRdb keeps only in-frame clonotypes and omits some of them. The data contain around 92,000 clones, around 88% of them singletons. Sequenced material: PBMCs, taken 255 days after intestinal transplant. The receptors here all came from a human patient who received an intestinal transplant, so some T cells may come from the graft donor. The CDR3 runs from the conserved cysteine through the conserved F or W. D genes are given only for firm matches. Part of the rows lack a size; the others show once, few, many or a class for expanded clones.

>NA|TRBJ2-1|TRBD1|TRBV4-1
TGCGCCAGCAGCCAAAAGATAGGGGGGACAGGGCCCTCAAATGAGCAGTTCTTC
CASSQKIGGTGPSNEQFF
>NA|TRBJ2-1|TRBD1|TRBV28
TGTGCCAGCAGTGGGGACAGGGCCAATGAGCAGTTCTTC
CASSGDRANEQFF
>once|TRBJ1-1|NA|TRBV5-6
TGTGCCAGCAGCTTACCAACAGGGACTGAAGCTTTCTTT
CASSLPTGTEAFF
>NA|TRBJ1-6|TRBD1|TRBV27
TGTGCCAGCAGTTGGGGACAGCTGAGCTCCTATAATTCACCCCTCCACTTT
CASSWGQLSSYNSPLHF
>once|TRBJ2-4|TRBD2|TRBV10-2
TGCGCCAGCAGTGAGGGACTAGCGGGAGTCGGGTACTTC
CASSEGLAGVGYF
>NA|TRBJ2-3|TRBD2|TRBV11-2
TGTGCCAGCAGCTTAGCTAGCGGGAGGGGCGATACGCAGTATTTT
CASSLASGRGDTQYF
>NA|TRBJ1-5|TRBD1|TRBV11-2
TGTGCCAGCAGCCCGGGGACAGGAAGCAATCAGCCCCAGCATTTT
CASSPGTGSNQPQHF
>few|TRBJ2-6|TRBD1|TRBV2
TGTGCCAGCAGTCCCGGGACAGGGCAGTCTGGGGCCAACGTCCTGACTTTC
CASSPGTGQSGANVLTF
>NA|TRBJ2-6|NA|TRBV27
TGTGCCAGCATTATGCAGGGGTCTGGGGCCAACGTCCTGACTTTC
CASIMQGSGANVLTF
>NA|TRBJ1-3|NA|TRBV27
TGTGCCAGCAGTCTGACAGCTACCTTCTCTGGAAACACCATATATTTT
CASSLTATFSGNTIYF
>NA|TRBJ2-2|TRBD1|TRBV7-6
TGTGCCAGCAGCCCCCTTGACAGGGAAGACACCGGGGAGCTGTTTTTT
CASSPLDREDTGELFF
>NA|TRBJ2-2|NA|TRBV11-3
TGTGCCAGCAGCCTAGCCTGGGTAGGTGGAAACACCGGGGAGCTGTTTTTT
CASSLAWVGGNTGELFF
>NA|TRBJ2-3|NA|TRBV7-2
TGTGCCAGCAGCTTAGCGGAGGTGGATACGCAGTATTTT
CASSLAEVDTQYF
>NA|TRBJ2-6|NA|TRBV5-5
TGTGCCAGCAGCCTGGAGGCCAACGTCCTGACTTTC
CASSLEANVLTF
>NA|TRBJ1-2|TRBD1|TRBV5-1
TGCGCCAGCAGCTTGGCTTACAGGGGGCGCGAAGATAACTATGGCTACACCTTC
CASSLAYRGREDNYGYTF
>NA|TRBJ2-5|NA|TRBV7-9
TGTGCCAGCAGCCCTACAAGGGGAGGAGAGACCCAGTACTTC
CASSPTRGGETQYF
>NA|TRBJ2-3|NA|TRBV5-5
TGTGCCAGCAGCCGGAGGACGGATACGCAGTATTTT
CASSRRTDTQYF
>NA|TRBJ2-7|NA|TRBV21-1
TGTGCCAGCAGCAAAGAAGACCACAGGGGGCAACTTCAAGAGCAGTACTTC
CASSKEDHRGQLQEQYF
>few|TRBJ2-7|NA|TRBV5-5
TGTGCCAGCAGCCCGGGACTCCATGCCTACGAGCAGTACTTC
CASSPGLHAYEQYF
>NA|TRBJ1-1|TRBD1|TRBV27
TGTGCCAGCCGCCAGGGGGACACTGAAGCTTTCTTT
CASRQGDTEAFF
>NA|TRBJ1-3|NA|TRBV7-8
TGTGCCAGCAGCTACCAGGGTCAGGGAGCTGGAAACACCATATATTTT
CASSYQGQGAGNTIYF
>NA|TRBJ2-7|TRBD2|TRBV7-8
TGTGCCAGCAGCAATTTAGCGGGAGATCCGTACGAGCAGTACTTC
CASSNLAGDPYEQYF
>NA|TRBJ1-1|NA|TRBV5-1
TGCGCCAGCAATGGTAAACCAAACACTGAAGCTTTCTTT
CASNGKPNTEAFF
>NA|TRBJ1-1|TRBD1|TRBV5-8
TGTGCCAGCGGCCAGACAGGGGCCGAAGCTTTCTTT
CASGQTGAEAFF
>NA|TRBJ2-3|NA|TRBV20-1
TGCAGTGCTAGGGCGGTAGATACGCAGTATTTT
CSARAVDTQYF
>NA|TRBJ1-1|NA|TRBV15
TGTGCCACCAGCAGAGATCGTAAGGGGGGCACTGAAGCTTTCTTT
CATSRDRKGGTEAFF
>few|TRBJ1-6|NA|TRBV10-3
TGTGCCATCAGTGAGACAAGGACTAATTCACCCCTCCACTTT
CAISETRTNSPLHF
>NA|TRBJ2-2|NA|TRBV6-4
TGTGCCAGCAGTGATCGGCCTCTTAAGGGGGAGCTGTTTTTT
CASSDRPLKGELFF
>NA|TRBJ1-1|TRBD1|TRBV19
TGTGCCAGTACCCCAGTAACCGGGACAGTTATCATGAACACTGAAGCTTTCTTT
CASTPVTGTVIMNTEAFF
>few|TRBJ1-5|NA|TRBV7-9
TGTGCCAGCAGCTTAGCGGATAATCAGCCCCAGCATTTT
CASSLADNQPQHF
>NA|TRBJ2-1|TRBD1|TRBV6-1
TGTGCCAGCAGTGAATTCACGGGACAGGGGGGCGATGAGCAGTTCTTC
CASSEFTGQGGDEQFF
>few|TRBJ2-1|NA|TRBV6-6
TGTGCCAGCCCAGAGAGCAATGAGCAGTTCTTC
CASPESNEQFF
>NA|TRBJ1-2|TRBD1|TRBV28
TGTGCCAGCAGTCCCCCGGACAGGGGATTGTATGGCTACACCTTC
CASSPPDRGLYGYTF
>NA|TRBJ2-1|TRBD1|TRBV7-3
TGTGCCAGCAGCTTAATACCCACCCCGGGACAGGCCTACAATGAGCAGTTCTTC
CASSLIPTPGQAYNEQFF
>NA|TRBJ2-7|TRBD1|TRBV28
TGTGCCAGCACTATAGGTGGTCGGGACAGGATCAACGAGCAGTACTTC
CASTIGGRDRINEQYF
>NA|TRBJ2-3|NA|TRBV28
TGTGCCAGCAGTTTTACGGCTAGCTCATACCGACCAGATACGCAGTATTTT
CASSFTASSYRPDTQYF
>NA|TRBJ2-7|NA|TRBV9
TGTGCCAGCAGCCCGGGACACGGGTCCTACGAGCAGTACTTC
CASSPGHGSYEQYF
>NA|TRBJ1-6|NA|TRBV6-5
TGTGCCAGCAGCCCGACGGACTATAATTCACCCCTCCACTTT
CASSPTDYNSPLHF
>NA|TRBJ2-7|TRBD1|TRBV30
TGTGCCTGGAGTATGGACAGGGAACCCTACGAGCAGTACTTC
CAWSMDREPYEQYF
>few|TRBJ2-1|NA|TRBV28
TGTGCCAGCAGTTTTTCCTACAATGAGCAGTTCTTC
CASSFSYNEQFF
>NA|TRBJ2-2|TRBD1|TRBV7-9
TGTGCCAGCAGCTACCCGACAGGGATCACCGGGGAGCTGTTTTTT
CASSYPTGITGELFF
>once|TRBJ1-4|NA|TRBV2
TGTGCCAGCAAAGGGGGAGGCCTGGCAACTAATGAAAAACTGTTTTTT
CASKGGGLATNEKLFF
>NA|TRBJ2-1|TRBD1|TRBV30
TGTGCCTGGAGTGTATCAGGACAGGGGGCCCCTATCGAGCAGTTCTTC
CAWSVSGQGAPIEQFF
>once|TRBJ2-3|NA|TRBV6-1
TGTGCCAGCAGTGAAAAGCCGGCCGACGCAACAGGGTGGGCAGATACGCAGTATTTT
CASSEKPADATGWADTQYF
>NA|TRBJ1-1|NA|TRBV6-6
TGTGCCAGCAACACAGGGCTAAATCTAAACACTGAAGCTTTCTTT
CASNTGLNLNTEAFF
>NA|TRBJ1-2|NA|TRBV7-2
TGTGCCAGCAGCTTAGTTGGGGAGAGTGGCTATGGCTACACCTTC
CASSLVGESGYGYTF
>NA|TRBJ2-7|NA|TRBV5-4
TGTGCCAGCAGCTTGGACCGGTACGAGCAGTACTTC
CASSLDRYEQYF
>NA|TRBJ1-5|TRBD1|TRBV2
TGTGCCAGCAGGGGACAGGGGATGAACCAGCCCCAGCATTTT
CASRGQGMNQPQHF
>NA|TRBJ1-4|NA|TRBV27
TGTGCCAGCAGTCCCCATGGGGCCCGGGGGGAAAAACTGTTTTTT
CASSPHGARGEKLFF
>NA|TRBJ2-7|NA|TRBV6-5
TGTGCCAGCAGTGCCGACAGATTAGGCGAGCAGTACTTC
CASSADRLGEQYF
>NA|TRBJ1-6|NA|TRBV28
TGTGCCAGCAGCCAACCCTCCGACTATTCACCCCTCCACTTT
CASSQPSDYSPLHF
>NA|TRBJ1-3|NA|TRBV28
TGTGCCAGCAGTCAAAACAGGCCGGCTGGAAACACCATATATTTT
CASSQNRPAGNTIYF
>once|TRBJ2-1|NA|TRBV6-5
TGTGCCAGCAAAGGGAATAATGAGCAGTTCTTC
CASKGNNEQFF
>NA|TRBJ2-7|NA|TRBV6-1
TGTGCCAGCAGCCAAACGGCAGGGGAATCCTACGAGCAGTACTTC
CASSQTAGESYEQYF